This T cell receptor beta chain stems from a study of T cells after yellow fever vaccination. Overall study results and limits: Abundant contaminating clonotypes from the bulk population could appear in FACS-sorted repertoires. Peak timing came faster in the weaker secondary response, day 5 versus 15. Clonotypes appearing in both CD4 and CD8 compartments existed, and their share was small.

One entry per CDR3 protein, called by TCRdb with MiXCR from the 5' RACE reads. The sample yields 110,000 to 150,000 distinct CDR3 sequences, 6.6% seen once. The CDR3 totals 14 residues. Losses at the gene ends were 5 bases for V and 7 bases for J; bases not matched to a gene: 7. This clonotype was counted many times. Its target is not known. This receptor was identified in a man aged 30 to 39 who received the YFV17D yellow fever vaccine. The genes are TRBV12-3 or TRBV12-4 and TRBJ2-2; TRBD2 matches 7 bases. Source: CD4+ T cells sorted from PBMCs, taken 10 days after the yellow fever booster vaccination. As DNA, the CDR3 is TGTGCCAGCAGTGCGGGAGCGGGTCACGGGGAGCTGTTTTTT. It is translated as CASSAGAGHGELFF.